This T cell receptor beta chain comes out of a study of T cells in Graves' hyperthyroidism and ophthalmopathy. Study-level background: Peripheral blood draws took place at initial diagnosis, ahead of any treatment.

From germline, CDR1 is MNHNS and CDR2 SASEGT. V was trimmed by 7 bases and J by 9 bases, leaving 18 bases between them. This CDR3 contains 13 residues. Amplified TCR beta CDR3 regions came from RNA transcripts. The HTBI primer set was used in a first-round RT-PCR of the TCR CDR3. TCRdb reprocessed the multiplex PCR reads via MiXCR and lists one record per CDR3 protein. Found here are 600,000 to 750,000 distinct CDR3 sequences, roughly 17% of them singletons; the top ten hold around 15%. On this clonotype itself: The antigen remains unidentified.

Fresh peripheral blood, around 9.2 ml of it, supplied the PBMCs. Study results and caveats: Peripheral blood also featured most of the thyroid clonotypes expanded above 0.001.

The TCR originated in a man aged 50-59 years with Graves' hyperthyroidism. The specimen was blood. The V gene is TRBV6-1, the J gene TRBJ1-1; the D is unclear. The CDR3 sequence: CASILEEGLQAFF. As DNA, the CDR3 is TGTGCCAGCATTCTTGAAGAGGGCCTTCAAGCTTTCTTT.